The TCR beta chain under discussion was sequenced for a study of post-analysis software for immune sequencing data. Findings and caveats of the study: Patients with multiple sclerosis recorded significantly lower normalized Chao1 diversity than controls, the study found.

This clonotype was seen ten or more times. The antigen is unknown. Carried by the TCR beta cDNA libraries were unique molecular identifiers. Hundreds of thousands of cDNA molecules came from around 0.96 to 9.9 million T cells. TCRdb recomputed calls from the PCR reads with MiXCR, one row per CDR3 protein. In the table there are hundreds of thousands of distinct CDR3 sequences, roughly 45% of which are singletons. The sample consisted of blood. The TCR comes from a girl under 18 with multiple sclerosis.

CDR3 sequence reads: CASSLKSGGYHEQYF. The CDR3 DNA sequence: TGTGCCAGCAGCTTAAAGTCAGGGGGCTACCACGAGCAGTACTTC. The chain uses TRBV7-3 and TRBJ2-7; 8 bases line up with TRBD1. Germline assignment: CDR1 SGHTA and CDR2 FQGTGA. This CDR3 is built from 15 residues. With 1 base clipped from V and 5 bases from J, the junction kept 7 bases outside the gene matches.